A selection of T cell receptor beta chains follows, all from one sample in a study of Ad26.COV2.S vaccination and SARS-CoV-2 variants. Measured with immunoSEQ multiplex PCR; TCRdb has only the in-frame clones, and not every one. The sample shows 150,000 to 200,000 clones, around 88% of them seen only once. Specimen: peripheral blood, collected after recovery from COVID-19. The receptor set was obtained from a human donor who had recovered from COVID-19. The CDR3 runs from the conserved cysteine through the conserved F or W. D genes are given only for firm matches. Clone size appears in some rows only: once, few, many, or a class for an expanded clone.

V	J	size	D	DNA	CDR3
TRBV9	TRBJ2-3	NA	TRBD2	TGTGCCAGCAGCGTCCGAATAGCGGGGGGCCACACAGATACGCAGTATTTT	CASSVRIAGGHTDTQYF
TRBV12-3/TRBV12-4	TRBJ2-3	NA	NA	TGTGCCAGCAGTTTAATTATCGATACGCAGTATTTT	CASSLIIDTQYF
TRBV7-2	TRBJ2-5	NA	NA	TGTGCCAGCAGCTCCGGCCCCCAGAGAGAGACCCAGTACTTC	CASSSGPQRETQYF
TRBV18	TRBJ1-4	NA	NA	TGTGCCAGCTCACCCGTTCTTGTAACGTTTAATGAAAAACTGTTTTTT	CASSPVLVTFNEKLFF
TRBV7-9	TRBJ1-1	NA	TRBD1	TGTGCCAGCAGCACAACAGGGGGCCTCATGAACACTGAAGCTTTCTTT	CASSTTGGLMNTEAFF
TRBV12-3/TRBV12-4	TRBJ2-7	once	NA	TGTGCCAGCAGGCGGGTTAGCTCCTACGAGCAGTACTTC	CASRRVSSYEQYF
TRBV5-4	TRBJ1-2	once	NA	TGTGCCAGCAGGCATATCCCCGGGACATCGCGATATGGCTACACCTTC	CASRHIPGTSRYGYTF
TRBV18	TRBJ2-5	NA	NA	TGTGCCAGCTCACCAGGTCAAGGGGGACGAGAGACCCAGTACTTC	CASSPGQGGRETQYF
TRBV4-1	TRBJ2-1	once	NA	TGCGCCAGCAGCCAGGCTCCGAGACGGCTCACCTACAATGAGCAGTTCTTC	CASSQAPRRLTYNEQFF
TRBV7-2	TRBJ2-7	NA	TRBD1	TGTGCCAGCAGCAAATGGGGCCCGGGACAGGGGGCTTCGGAGCAGTACTTC	CASSKWGPGQGASEQYF
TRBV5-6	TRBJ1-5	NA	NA	TGTGCCAGCAGCTTGGTTGGGAATCAGCCCCAGCATTTT	CASSLVGNQPQHF
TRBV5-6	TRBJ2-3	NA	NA	TGTGCCAGCAGCTCTTCCCTGGGGGAATCTAGCACAGATACGCAGTATTTT	CASSSSLGESSTDTQYF
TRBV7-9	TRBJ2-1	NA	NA	TGTGCCAGCAGGGCGGGGGCCAGCAATGAGCAGTTCTTC	CASRAGASNEQFF
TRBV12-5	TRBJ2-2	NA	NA	TGTGCTAGTGGTTTGGGACGACCGAACACCGGGGAGCTGTTTTTT	CASGLGRPNTGELFF
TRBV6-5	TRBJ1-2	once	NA	TGTGCCAGCAGTAACAGGGTTGGGGATGGCTACACCTTC	CASSNRVGDGYTF
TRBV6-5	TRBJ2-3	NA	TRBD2	TGTGCCAGCAGTTACGGACTAGCTCCAGATACGCAGTATTTT	CASSYGLAPDTQYF
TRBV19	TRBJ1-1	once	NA	TGTGCCAGTAGTAAGGCGGGGATGAACACTGAAGCTTTCTTT	CASSKAGMNTEAFF
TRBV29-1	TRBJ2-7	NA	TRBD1	TGCAGCGTTGAAGGTGTTCCGGGACAGTGGACATACGAGCAGTACTTC	CSVEGVPGQWTYEQYF
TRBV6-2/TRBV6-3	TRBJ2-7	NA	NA	TGTGCCAGCAGTTCGACCTACGAGCAGTACTTC	CASSSTYEQYF
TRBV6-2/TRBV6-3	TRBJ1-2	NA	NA	TGTGCCAGCAGTTACATTGACAGAGACTATGGCTACACCTTC	CASSYIDRDYGYTF
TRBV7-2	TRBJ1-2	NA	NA	TGTGCCAGCAGCTTAGCCCCAGGGGCGGCCTATGGCTACACCTTC	CASSLAPGAAYGYTF
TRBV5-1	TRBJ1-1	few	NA	TGCGCCAGCAGCTTGCAGGGGCGTGAAGCTTTCTTT	CASSLQGREAFF
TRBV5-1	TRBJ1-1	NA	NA	TGCGCCAGCAGCCGTGACAGGTGGGTAACTGAAGCTTTCTTT	CASSRDRWVTEAFF
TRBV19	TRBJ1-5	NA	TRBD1	TGTGCCACTAACAGGGGCCTCAATCAGCCCCAGCATTTT	CATNRGLNQPQHF
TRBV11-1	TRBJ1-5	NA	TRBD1	TGTGCCAGCAGTCAAGACAGGGGTGGGGTCCAGCCCCAGCATTTT	CASSQDRGGVQPQHF
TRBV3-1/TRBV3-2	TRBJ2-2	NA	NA	TGTGCCAGCAGCCAATTACTAGGGAGCCCCGGGGAGCTGTTTTTT	CASSQLLGSPGELFF
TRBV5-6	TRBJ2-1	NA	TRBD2	TGTGCCAGCAGCCCCGGGGCGGGGGGGCCTGAGATCTTC	CASSPGAGGPEIF
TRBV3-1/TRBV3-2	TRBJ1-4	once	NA	TGTGCCAGCAGCCAAGCGGGCAGGAGAAATGAAAAACTGTTTTTT	CASSQAGRRNEKLFF
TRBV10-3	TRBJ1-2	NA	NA	TGTGCCATCAGTGAGTCCTCGATCCACTATGGCTACACCTTC	CAISESSIHYGYTF
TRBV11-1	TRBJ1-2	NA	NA	TGTGCCAGCAGCTTCTCACCCGCCAGGGAGGGAGGCTACACCTTC	CASSFSPAREGGYTF
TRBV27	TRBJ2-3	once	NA	TGTGCCAGCAGTTTATCCAAGGGCCATTTCTTAGATACGCAGTATTTT	CASSLSKGHFLDTQYF
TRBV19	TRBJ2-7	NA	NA	TGTGCCAGTAGTTCGCCGCAGGGGATCGACGAGCAGTACTTC	CASSSPQGIDEQYF
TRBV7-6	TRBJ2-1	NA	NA	TGTGCCAGCAGCCAAGACTTATACAATGAGCAGTTCTTC	CASSQDLYNEQFF
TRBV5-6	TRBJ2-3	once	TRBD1	TGTGCCAGCAGCCAGGGACAGCCAAAGGTATATACGCAGTATTTT	CASSQGQPKVYTQYF
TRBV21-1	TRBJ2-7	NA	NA	TGTGCCAGCAGCGCCTGTACTCACGAGCAGTACTTC	CASSACTHEQYF
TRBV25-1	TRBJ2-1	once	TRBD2	TGTGCCAGCAGCCTCGGACTAGCGGGGCTCTCCTACAATGAGCAGTTCTTC	CASSLGLAGLSYNEQFF
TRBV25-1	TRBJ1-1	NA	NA	TGTGCCAGCAGTCGTCCGGGGGGGACTGAAGCTTTCTTT	CASSRPGGTEAFF
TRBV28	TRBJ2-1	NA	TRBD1	TGTGCCAGCAGTTTCTCTGACAGGGACAATGAGCAGTTCTTC	CASSFSDRDNEQFF
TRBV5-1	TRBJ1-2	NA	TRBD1	TGCGCCAGCAGCTTGGGAGGGACAGCTTATGGCTACACCTTC	CASSLGGTAYGYTF
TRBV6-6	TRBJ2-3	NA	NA	TGTGCCAGCAGCTACCAGGGGTCTGGCACAGATACGCAGTATTTT	CASSYQGSGTDTQYF
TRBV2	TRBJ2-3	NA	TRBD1	TGTGCCAGCAGTCGAGGGACAGGGGCAGATACGCAGTATTTT	CASSRGTGADTQYF
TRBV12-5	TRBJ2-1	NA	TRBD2	TGTGCTAGTGGTTTGGTACCCCGATGGACTAGCGGGGGTTACAAACTTCCCAATGAGCAGTTCTTC	CASGLVPRWTSGGYKLPNEQFF
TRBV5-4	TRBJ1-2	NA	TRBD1	TGTGCCAGCAGCTCACAGGGGCCGGGCTATGGCTACACCTTC	CASSSQGPGYGYTF
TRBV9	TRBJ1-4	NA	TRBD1	TGTGCCAGCAGCGAATGGACAGGGGGCCTTAATGAAAAACTGTTTTTT	CASSEWTGGLNEKLFF
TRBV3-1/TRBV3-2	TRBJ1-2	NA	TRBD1	TGTGCCAGCAGCGAACAGGGGGCCCGGAGTGGCTACACCTTC	CASSEQGARSGYTF
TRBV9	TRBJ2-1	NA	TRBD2	TGTGCCAGCAGCGTAGCTAGCGGGGCTGAGCAGTTCTTC	CASSVASGAEQFF
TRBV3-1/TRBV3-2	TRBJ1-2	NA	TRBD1	TGTGCCAGCAGCCAAGAAACAGGGGGCTATGGCTACACCTTC	CASSQETGGYGYTF
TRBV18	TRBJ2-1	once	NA	TGTGCCAGCTCACCTGGACAGCGAGCCTACAATGAGCAGTTCTTC	CASSPGQRAYNEQFF
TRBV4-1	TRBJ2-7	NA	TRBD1	TGCGCCAGCAGCCAAGCAGGGATCAGGGGGACCTACGAGCAGTACTTC	CASSQAGIRGTYEQYF
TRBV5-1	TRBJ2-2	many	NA	TGCGCCAGCAGCGTGTCTTCAGCCGGCACCGGGGAGCTGTTTTTT	CASSVSSAGTGELFF
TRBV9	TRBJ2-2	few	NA	TGTGCCAGCAGCGTAGGGGAGAGCCCCGGGGAGCTGTTTTTT	CASSVGESPGELFF
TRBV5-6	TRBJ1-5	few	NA	TGTGCCAGCAGCTTGCGGGGGGAAGGTCAGCCCCAGCATTTT	CASSLRGEGQPQHF
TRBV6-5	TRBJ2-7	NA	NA	TGTGCCAGCAGTTCCGACAGGAGCTACGAGCAGTACTTC	CASSSDRSYEQYF
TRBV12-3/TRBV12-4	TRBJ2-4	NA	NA	TGTGCCAGCAGTGACCGGAACCAAAACATTCAGTACTTC	CASSDRNQNIQYF